A selection of T cell receptor beta chains follows, all from one sample in a study of blood T cell repertoires in COVID-19. Some clones are missing from TCRdb's copy, which holds only in-frame ones; the method was immunoSEQ multiplex PCR. Of almost 35,000 clones in the sample, over 80% are singletons; the top ten hold 14% to 15%. The material sequenced was peripheral blood. The receptors come from a man aged 55 to 70 with active COVID-19. The CDR3 runs from the conserved cysteine through the conserved F or W. Fields, in order: J gene, clone size, V gene, D gene, CDR3 DNA, CDR3 protein. D genes are given only for firm matches. Size tells how often a clone was seen (once, few, many) or the class of an expanded clone, and some rows leave it out.

TRBJ2-7	NA	TRBV3-1/TRBV3-2	TRBD2	TGTGCCAGCAGCCAAGCCGGAGCGGGAGGTCGGTACGAGCAGTACTTC	CASSQAGAGGRYEQYF
TRBJ2-1	NA	TRBV27	TRBD2	TGTGCCAGCAGCCGACTAGCGGGAAACGATGAGCAGTTCTTC	CASSRLAGNDEQFF
TRBJ2-2	NA	TRBV3-1/TRBV3-2	TRBD2	TGTGCCAGCAGCACCCGACTAGCGGGGAACACCGGGGAGCTGTTTTTT	CASSTRLAGNTGELFF
TRBJ2-1	NA	TRBV2	TRBD2	TGTGCCAGCAATAGCGGGATCGGGTACAATGAGCAGTTCTTC	CASNSGIGYNEQFF
TRBJ1-2	NA	TRBV19	TRBD1	TGTGCCAGTAGTTCCCGTCAGGGGGCTAACTATGGCTACACCTTC	CASSSRQGANYGYTF
TRBJ2-7	NA	TRBV25-1	TRBD2	TGTGCCAGCAGTGAGGCTAGCGGCACCTACGAGCAGTACTTC	CASSEASGTYEQYF
TRBJ2-2	NA	TRBV5-4	TRBD2	TGTGCCAGCAGCCCTTGGACTAGCTATAACACCGGGGAGCTGTTTTTT	CASSPWTSYNTGELFF
TRBJ1-2	NA	TRBV3-1/TRBV3-2	TRBD1	TGTGCCAGCAGCCCAGGGGGAGGAGGCTATGGCTACACCTTC	CASSPGGGGYGYTF
TRBJ2-2	NA	TRBV9	TRBD2	TGTGCCAGCAGCGTAGGGGAGGGCTTAGACGACACCGGGGAGCTGTTTTTT	CASSVGEGLDDTGELFF
TRBJ1-5	few	TRBV6-6	NA	TGTGCCAGCAGCCGAGAGGCGGGGGGGGAAAGGGATCAGCCCCAGCATTTT	CASSREAGGERDQPQHF
TRBJ2-6	NA	TRBV5-5	TRBD2	TGTGCCAGCAGCTCCGGGAGTAGCGGGCCAAGCTCTGGGGCCAACGTCCTGACTTTC	CASSSGSSGPSSGANVLTF
TRBJ2-7	NA	TRBV20-1	NA	TGCAGTGCTAGTCTCCAGCGCGTTCCCTACGAGCAGTACTTC	CSASLQRVPYEQYF
TRBJ2-1	NA	TRBV23-1	NA	TGCGCCAGCAGTCAAGGGCATACTTCCTACAATGAGCAGTTCTTC	CASSQGHTSYNEQFF
TRBJ2-5	NA	TRBV2	TRBD2	TGTGCCAGGCCGGGACTAGCCTCTCCCCCTTACTTC	CARPGLASPPYF
TRBJ2-5	NA	TRBV7-6	TRBD2	TGTGCCAGCAGCCCCTCCGGGACTAGCGGGAGGGAGACCCAGTACTTC	CASSPSGTSGRETQYF
TRBJ2-7	NA	TRBV28	TRBD1	TGTGCCAGCAGCTACAGGGGTTACGAGCAGTACTTC	CASSYRGYEQYF
TRBJ2-4	once	TRBV19	TRBD1	TGTGCCAGTAGTAGCCTAGGAGGGGGGACAGGAAGCAAAAACATTCAGTACTTC	CASSSLGGGTGSKNIQYF
TRBJ1-2	NA	TRBV6-5	NA	TGTGCCAGCAGTTACGGTCTAGTGGGCTATGGCTACACCTTC	CASSYGLVGYGYTF
TRBJ2-2	NA	TRBV28	TRBD1	TGTGCCAGCAGTTTCGTTTCGGGGACAGGGGATTTTGGCACCGGGGAGCTGTTTTTT	CASSFVSGTGDFGTGELFF
TRBJ2-5	NA	TRBV29-1	NA	TGCAGCGGCCTTACGGGTCGTGAGACCCAGTACTTC	CSGLTGRETQYF
TRBJ1-6	NA	TRBV28	TRBD1	TGTGCCAGCACCCGGACAGGAACTTCACCCCTCCACTTT	CASTRTGTSPLHF
TRBJ2-6	NA	TRBV7-8	NA	TGTGCCAGTCCGAGACAGTCCTTCTCTGGGGCCAACGTCCTGACTTTC	CASPRQSFSGANVLTF
TRBJ1-1	few	TRBV9	TRBD1	TGTGCCAGCAGTTCCGGGACAGCGAACACTGAAGCTTTCTTT	CASSSGTANTEAFF
TRBJ2-1	NA	TRBV24-1	NA	TGTGCCACCAGTGATTTATTAAATGACAATGAGCAGTTCTTC	CATSDLLNDNEQFF
TRBJ2-2	NA	TRBV15	TRBD2	TGTGCCACCAGCAGAGATATAGCGGGAGGGGGGGAGCTGTTTTTT	CATSRDIAGGGELFF